This T cell receptor beta chain appears in the sequencing data of a study of cytomegalovirus exposure and HLA in healthy donors. About the study: Some 200 million T cells yielded 100 million to 130 million unique TCR beta sequences, as an earlier analysis found. Of all 400 or so donors who were genotyped, roughly 81% belonged to the Caucasian-associated ancestry cluster. General study results and limits: Researchers left out some V segments, among them TRBV6-2 and TRBV6-3, as indistinguishable.

Germline V gene lookup returns CDR1 ENHRY and CDR2 SYGVKD. The CDR3 has 12 amino acids. V dropped 2 bases and J dropped 9 bases, with 8 bases sitting between them. This clone showed up just once. Its antigen is undetermined. With 60 Vbeta and 13 Jbeta primers, the PCR was carried out. In the authors' methods: In a later analysis, around 12 million of 75 million to 90 million unique beta chains occurred in at least two donors. Some clones are missing from TCRdb's copy, which holds only in-frame ones; the method was immunoSEQ multiplex PCR. The V and J calls and the clone size are those of that table, but D and trimming were determined from the DNA. The data contain around 120,000 clones, roughly 70% of them singletons.

The clonotype originates from a woman between 40 and 55 years old in good health and CMV-seronegative. Sequencing was carried out using PBMCs. V usage is TRBV10-3 and J usage is TRBJ1-3, with D tentatively TRBD1 (5 bases). The CDR3 sequence: CAISEAGLTIYF. CDR3 sequence (DNA): TGTGCCATCAGTGAGGCAGGGCTCACCATATATTTT.